The 23 T cell receptor beta chains listed next were all sequenced from one sample in a study of cytomegalovirus exposure and HLA in healthy donors. Vbeta (60) and Jbeta (13) primers were used in the PCR. TCRdb's table, derived via immunoSEQ multiplex PCR, lists solely in-frame clones and lacks some. The sample lists about 190,000 clones; roughly 80% were seen once. Sequencing used PBMCs. The receptors were gathered from a man aged 40-49 years in good health and CMV-seropositive.

The chain is built from TRBV7-9 and TRBJ2-7, with 10 positions matching TRBD2. This CDR3 region has 16 residues. CDR1 SEHNR and CDR2 FQNEAQ come from the germline V gene (reference sequence). After removal of 4 bases from V and 2 bases from J, the junction contained 8 bases not matched to a gene. The chain's CDR3 is CASSSRRAGGTYEQYF. The CDR3 region has the DNA TGTGCCAGCAGCTCCCGGCGAGCGGGGGGGACCTACGAGCAGTACTTC.

The chain joins TRBV25-1 to TRBJ1-4, with 7 bases aligning to TRBD1. The CDR3 sequence is 14 residues long. Germline trimming cut 4 bases from V and 7 bases from J; bases unmatched to any gene: 6. Germline V CDR1 and CDR2: MGHDK, SYGVNS. CDR3 DNA: TGTGCCAGCAGTGGGGGCCGGACAGGTGAAAAACTGTTTTTT. Translated: CASSGGRTGEKLFF.

The V gene is TRBV27, the J gene TRBJ2-1; 12 nucleotides line up with TRBD2. CDR1 is MNHEY, CDR2 SMNVEV, per germline (reference sequence). The ends lost 5 bases at V and 3 bases at J; junction bases unmatched: 11. This CDR3 is built from 18 residues. The CDR3 DNA reads as TGTGCCAGCAGTCATCCGACTAGCGGGGGAGGTATCTACAATGAGCAGTTCTTC. It encodes CASSHPTSGGGIYNEQFF.

V and J are TRBV18 and TRBJ2-5; TRBD2 agrees at 11 bases. CDR3 length: 16 residues. The germline gives CDR1 KGHSH, CDR2 LQKENI. V gave up 10 bases and J gave up 5 bases; unmatched junction bases: 15. The CDR3 sequence is CATSGTGGLAGETQYF. For the CDR3, the DNA is TGTGCCACCTCCGGGACAGGAGGACTAGCGGGCGAGACCCAGTACTTC. Together with reference TRBV18 and TRBJ2-5, the CDR3 gives the full variable domain: NAGVMQNPRHLVRRRGQEARLRCSPMKGHSHVYWYRQLPEEGLKFMVYLQKENIIDESGMPKERFSAEFPKEGPSILRIQQVVRGDSAAYFCATSGTGGLAGETQYFGPGTRLLVL.

The chain is built from TRBV6-5 and TRBJ1-6; 8 bases line up with TRBD1. Germline CDR1 is MNHEY and CDR2 is SVGAGI. This CDR3 region has 16 residues. Losses at the gene ends were 0 bases for V and 7 bases for J; bases not matched to a gene: 5. The CDR3 region is CASSYSRGRGNSPLHF. CDR3 coding DNA: TGTGCCAGCAGTTACTCCAGGGGGCGAGGGAATTCACCCCTCCACTTT.

For this clone: The germline gene is not matched at one end of the junction; a read error may be the cause. The chain employs TRBV7-9 and TRBJ1-1; D ambiguous. CDR3 length: 11 residues. Germline assignment: CDR1 SEHNR and CDR2 FQNEAQ (reference sequence). CDR3 nucleotide sequence: TGTTCCAGCAGCTTGGCCACTGAAGCTTTCTTT. It specifies CSSSLATEAFF. Looking up the rest from reference TRBV7-9 and TRBJ1-1 gives the full variable domain: DTGVSQNPRHKITKRGQNVTFRCDPISEHNRLYWYRQTLGQGPEFLTYFQNEAQLEKSRLLSDRFSAERPKGSFSTLEIQRTEQGDSAMYLCSSSLATEAFFGQGTRLTVV.

The chain carries TRBV9 and TRBJ2-5; 9 bases match TRBD2. The CDR3 contains 17 residues. Germline V gene lookup returns CDR1 SGDLS and CDR2 YYNGEE. V shed 5 bases, J shed 3 bases, and the junction held 14 bases outside the gene matches. In DNA, the CDR3 is TGTGCCAGCAGGGGGGGCAGGGTAGCGGGGGAAGAAGAGACCCAGTACTTC. Its protein is CASRGGRVAGEEETQYF. Variable domain in full (rest from reference TRBV9 and TRBJ2-5): DSGVTQTPKHLITATGQRVTLRCSPRSGDLSVYWYQQSLDQGLQFLIQYYNGEERAKGNILERFSAQQFPDLHSELNLSSLELGDSALYFCASRGGRVAGEEETQYFGPGTRLLVL.

The chain recombines TRBV6-1 with TRBJ1-1, with no clear D. The CDR3 sequence is 14 residues long. V lost 2 bases and J 4 bases, leaving 11 bases between the germline ends. The germline CDR1 and CDR2 sequences are MNHNS and SASEGT. CDR3 bases: TGTGCCAGCAGTGAAACGGGGTTGGTCACTGAAGCTTTCTTT. Residues: CASSETGLVTEAFF.

The rearrangement links TRBV5-1 to TRBJ1-3, with D hard to call. Germline-derived CDR1 and CDR2 are SGHRS and YFSETQ. V dropped 0 bases and J dropped 0 bases, with 7 bases sitting between them. CDR3 length: 15 residues. CDR3 coding DNA: TGCGCCAGCAGCTTGGAACACCCCTCTGGAAACACCATATATTTT. Its protein is CASSLEHPSGNTIYF. Full variable domain (missing parts from reference TRBV5-1 and TRBJ1-3): KAGVTQTPRYLIKTRGQQVTLSCSPISGHRSVSWYQQTPGQGLQFLFEYFSETQRNKGNFPGRFSGRQFSNSRSEMNVSTLELGDSALYLCASSLEHPSGNTIYFGEGSWLTVV.

This clone was observed a single time. The chain is built from TRBV18 and TRBJ1-2, with 7 bases aligning to TRBD1. Germline V gene sequence: CDR1 KGHSH, CDR2 LQKENI. The trim removed 1 base at V and 4 bases at J, leaving 6 bases unmatched. This CDR3 region has 15 residues. The CDR3 DNA reads TGTGCCAGCTCACCACGACAGGGAGTGCCCTATGGCTACACCTTC. It codes for CASSPRQGVPYGYTF.

The chain recombines TRBV28 with TRBJ2-5; 8 bases map to TRBD1. The CDR3 length is 15 residues. Germline trimming cut 5 bases from V and 4 bases from J; bases unmatched to any gene: 9. Germline loops: CDR1 MDHEN, CDR2 SYDVKM. DNA for the CDR3: TGTGCCAGCAGTCCGCTGGACACAGGGGGAGAGACCCAGTACTTC. Amino acid sequence: CASSPLDTGGETQYF.

The chain couples TRBV5-1 to TRBJ1-4; D ambiguous. Trimming removed 10 bases from V and 4 bases from J, with 20 bases in between. Germline-derived CDR1 and CDR2 are SGHRS and YFSETQ. The CDR3 contains 15 residues. The CDR3 DNA is TGCGCCTCCACCCCGGGGAGTTTGGGTAATGAAAAACTGTTTTTT. Residues: CASTPGSLGNEKLFF.

In DNA, the CDR3 is TGTGCCAGCAGCCAGGGGACAGGGTCGGCAGAGACCCAGTACTTC. Translating it yields CASSQGTGSAETQYF. The V call is TRBV7-6, the J call TRBJ2-5, with TRBD1 matching over 9 bases. Trimming at V came to 5 bases and at J to 4 bases, leaving 8 bases not matched to a gene. The CDR3 runs 15 residues. In germline, CDR1 is SGHVS, CDR2 FNYEAQ.

The J gene is TRBJ1-5, the V gene TRBV27; D gene uncertain. The V end lost 4 bases, the J end lost 5 bases, and 12 bases lay between the germline ends. The germline CDR1 and CDR2 sequences are MNHEY and SMNVEV (reference sequence). The CDR3 length is 14 residues. Written as DNA, the CDR3 is TGTGCCAGCAGTTCGCGCAGCGATTATCAGCCCCAGCATTTT. Translation: CASSSRSDYQPQHF.

The chain links TRBV7-2 to TRBJ2-1, with 9 bases that match TRBD2. The germline V gene encodes CDR1 SGHTA and CDR2 FQGNSA. The CDR3 has 15 amino acids. V was pared by 1 base and J by 6 bases, with 4 bases of the junction left unmatched. The CDR3 here is CASSLGMGLANEQFF. The CDR3 coding sequence is TGTGCCAGCAGCTTAGGTATGGGACTAGCCAATGAGCAGTTCTTC.

The CDR3 coding sequence is TGTGCCAGCAGCTCGGAGAACGAGACAGGGGTTGAGCGCGAGCAGTACTTC. As protein: CASSSENETGVEREQYF. The gene calls are TRBV7-8 and TRBJ2-7; 8 bases fit TRBD1. CDR3 length: 17 amino acids. V lost 4 bases to trimming and J lost 6 bases; unmatched junction nucleotides: 17. CDR1 and CDR2 from the germline V gene are SGHVS and FQNEAQ.

This clone was seen more than once but under ten times. The rearrangement joins TRBV21-1 to TRBJ2-6; TRBD2 is the table's D call, not checked against the DNA. TRBV21-1 counts as a pseudogene. The CDR3 consists of 16 residues. The CDR3, as DNA: TGTGCCAGCAGCTGCCTATCCGACTCTGGGGCCAACGTCCTGACTTTC. Protein sequence: CASSCLSDSGANVLTF.

The chain joins TRBV27 to TRBJ2-7; 8 bases are shared with TRBD1. V trimming: 4 bases; J trimming: 5 bases; junction bases outside the gene matches: 10. The germline V gene has CDR1 MNHEY and CDR2 SMNVEV (reference sequence). The CDR3 loop spans 15 amino acids. The CDR3 nucleotides are TGTGCCAGCAGTTCCCCAGGGGGCGCGCGTGACGAGCAGTACTTC. It specifies CASSSPGGARDEQYF.

This chain uses TRBV28 with TRBJ2-6; a weak D match, TRBD1 (5 bases). Trimming stripped 6 bases from V and 1 base from J, with 10 bases between. The CDR3 totals 15 residues. CDR1 is MDHEN and CDR2 is SYDVKM in the germline V gene. CDR3 region: CASSDNRSGANVLTF. The CDR3 coding sequence is TGTGCCAGCAGCGACAACAGGTCTGGGGCCAACGTCCTGACTTTC.

The chain employs TRBV27 and TRBJ2-5; 7 positions agree with TRBD2. The CDR3 sequence is 16 residues long. The germline gives CDR1 MNHEY, CDR2 SMNVEV (reference sequence). The V and J ends lost 4 bases and 5 bases, in that order; junction bases with no gene match: 13. Written as DNA, the CDR3 is TGTGCCAGCAGTTCTACTATGGCGGGGGTTGGGGAGACCCAGTACTTC. Amino acid sequence: CASSSTMAGVGETQYF.

The chain carries TRBV19 and TRBJ1-5; 8 bases agree with TRBD1. The junction had 14 bases not matched to a gene; V was cut back by 6 bases and J by 1 base. Germline-derived CDR1 and CDR2 are LNHDA and SQIVND (reference sequence). The CDR3 is 18 residues long. CDR3 loop: CASRTTGTGTYSNQPQHF. CDR3 nucleotide sequence: TGTGCCAGTAGAACTACCGGGACAGGAACCTACAGCAATCAGCCCCAGCATTTT.

The gene calls are TRBV7-9 and TRBJ2-2; maybe TRBD1 (5 bases). Trimming removed 2 bases at V and 6 bases at J, with 13 bases between. This CDR3 is built from 15 residues. Germline CDR1 is SEHNR and CDR2 is FQNEAQ (reference sequence). CDR3 nucleotide sequence: TGTGCCAGCAGCTTAAGAAGGCTAGGGGCCGGGGAGCTGTTTTTT. Its translation: CASSLRRLGAGELFF.

This clone was detected only a few times. The rearrangement uses TRBV28 and TRBJ2-7; 7 nucleotides agree with TRBD1. Germline CDR1 MDHEN, CDR2 SYDVKM. The CDR3 contains 15 residues. Germline trimming cut 6 bases from V and 0 bases from J; bases unmatched to any gene: 8. As DNA, the CDR3 is TGTGCCAGCAGGCAGGGACAGACCCTCTCCTACGAGCAGTACTTC. Protein sequence: CASRQGQTLSYEQYF.